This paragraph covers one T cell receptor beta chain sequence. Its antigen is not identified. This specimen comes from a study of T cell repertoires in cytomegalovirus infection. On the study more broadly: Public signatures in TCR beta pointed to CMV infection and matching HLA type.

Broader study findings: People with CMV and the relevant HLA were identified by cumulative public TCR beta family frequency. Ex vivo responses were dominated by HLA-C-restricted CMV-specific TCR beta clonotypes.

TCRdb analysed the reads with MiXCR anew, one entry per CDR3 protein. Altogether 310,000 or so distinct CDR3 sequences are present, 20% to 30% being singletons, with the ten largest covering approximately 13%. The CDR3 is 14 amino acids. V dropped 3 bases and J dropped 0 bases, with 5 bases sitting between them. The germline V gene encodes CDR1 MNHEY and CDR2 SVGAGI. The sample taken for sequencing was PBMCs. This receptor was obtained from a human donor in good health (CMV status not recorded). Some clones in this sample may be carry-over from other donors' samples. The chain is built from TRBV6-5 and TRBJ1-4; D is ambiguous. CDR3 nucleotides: TGTGCCAGCAGTTATGGTGCAACTAATGAAAAACTGTTTTTT. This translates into CASSYGATNEKLFF.